The TCR beta chain under discussion was sequenced for a study of T-cell memory formation after mild COVID-19 (dated by TCRdb to the early 2020s). Looking at the study overall: Most TCR sequence clusters were specific to one of the two donors. The cohort comprised two young, previously healthy adult volunteers, one female and one male. Longitudinal TCRalpha and TCRbeta repertoire sequencing tracked T-cell clones expanding and contracting after mild COVID-19 in two donors. Findings and caveats that apply to the study as a whole: Contracting CD4+ clones turned up mainly in the CM and EM memory subsets, whereas EMRA was where CD8+ clones were enriched. Clones that contracted from day 15 to 85 showed balanced CD4/CD8 phenotypes, whereas a second wave of clones that expanded from day 15 to 37 leaned towards CD4+. The study covered only two mild cases, and larger cohorts including severe cases with pre-infection samples were considered necessary. Whether the second-wave clones peaking on day 37 were SARS-CoV-2 specific was not confirmed. The detection of some responding clones in pre-infection memory suggests that pre-existing cross-reactive memory T cells joined the SARS-CoV-2 response.

Ficoll-Paque density gradient centrifugation was the method used to isolate PBMCs. The data were produced on an Illumina NovaSeq 6000. TCRalpha and TCRbeta cDNA libraries were constructed by 5'RACE with constant-segment primers, with sample barcodes and unique molecular identifiers being introduced. Trizol reagent was used to extract RNA from every sample. Amplification of the libraries took two PCR steps, and the second step added a second sample barcode plus Illumina TruSeq adapters. Libraries were sequenced on an Illumina NovaSeq with 2 x 150 bp paired-end reads. Regarding the original processing steps: The reads were demultiplexed and collapsed into UMI-guided consensus sequences using migec v1.2.7. Using mixcr v2.1.11, UMI consensuses were aligned to TRA and TRB V and J templates and then assembled into clonotypes. Clonotypes were classified as expanded or contracted when called significant by both edgeR and NoisET, with noise models trained on biological replicates. For edgeR calls, the cutoffs were a false discovery rate-adjusted p below 0.01 and a log2 fold-change threshold of 1. PCA with hierarchical clustering of max-normalized trajectories of the 1000 most abundant clonotypes was used as exploratory dynamics analysis. The CD4 or CD8 phenotype of responding clones was assigned using the separately sequenced CD4+ and CD8+ repertoires. TCRdb itself trimmed the public reads at Q25 with fastp, ran MiXCR and retained productive beta chains. Every entry covers one CDR3 protein and lists the most common genes and DNA from its rows. These V and J calls rely on TCRdb rather than the paper's analysis. A total of about 210,000 distinct CDR3 sequences appear in this sample, around 27% of them only once. The ten largest clones capture 9.5% to 12% of the sample.

To note about this clonotype: Its specific antigen is unknown. Per-nucleotide qualities are absent, and no much larger clonotype sits a single base away.

The V and J ends are trimmed by 5 bases and 0 bases, leaving 12 bases between them. From its cysteine to its phenylalanine, the CDR3 spans 15 amino acids. CDR3 DNA only is kept here, 45 bases in frame from base 1. Per the germline V gene, SGHRS is the CDR1 and YFSETQ is the CDR2. This sequence originates from an adult woman who had mild COVID-19 (a few samples of this study predate the infection). The sample titles of this study are shuffled in the database, so cell type and time point are left out; the donor was told from shared clones. Sample: PBMCs or a T cell subset sorted from them (not recorded which). The chain is made from TRBV5-1 and TRBJ2-1; TRBD2 might be the D gene, on 6 matching bases. For the CDR3, the sequence is CASSPPAGSYNEQFF. The nucleotide sequence reads as follows: TGCGCCAGCAGTCCTCCAGCGGGCTCCTACAATGAGCAGTTCTTC.